These T cell receptor beta chains were read from a single sample in a study of technical replicates of blood from a few donors. The table came from immunoSEQ multiplex PCR; TCRdb's copy has only in-frame clones and leaves some out. The sample includes 65,000 to 95,000 clones, nearly 98% seen only once; the top ten take 0.15%. Sequenced sample: T cells isolated from PBMCs. These receptor sequences come from a human donor in good health. The CDR3 runs from the conserved cysteine through the conserved F or W. A D gene is named only where the DNA matches it firmly. Expanded clones are given a class, and other clones once, few, many or no size at all.

>TRBV7-2|TRBJ2-1|-|TRBD2
CASSLSPLAGGRRDEQFF
TGTGCCAGCAGCTTATCACCATTAGCGGGAGGGCGCCGCGATGAGCAGTTCTTC
>TRBV29-1|TRBJ1-4|once|TRBD1
CSVQTGTNEKLFF
TGCAGCGTCCAGACAGGGACTAATGAAAAACTGTTTTTT
>TRBV2|TRBJ2-7|-|TRBD1
CASSWTGAYEQYF
TGTGCCAGCAGTTGGACAGGGGCCTACGAGCAGTACTTC
>TRBV30|TRBJ1-5|-|-
CAWSYETANQPQHF
TGTGCCTGGAGTTATGAGACAGCCAATCAGCCCCAGCATTTT
>TRBV19|TRBJ1-5|-|-
CASKSLDFSNQPQHF
TGTGCCAGTAAGTCCCTGGACTTCAGCAATCAGCCCCAGCATTTT
>TRBV7-6|TRBJ2-2|-|TRBD2
CASSPGSTSANTGELFF
TGTGCCAGCAGCCCAGGATCGACTAGCGCGAACACCGGGGAGCTGTTTTTT
>TRBV29-1|TRBJ2-3|-|-
CSVESGLHTDTQYF
TGCAGCGTTGAGTCGGGTTTGCACACAGATACGCAGTATTTT
>TRBV4-2|TRBJ2-3|-|TRBD2
CASSPTRGRGGPDTQYF
TGTGCCAGCAGCCCCACTAGGGGGCGGGGGGGGCCAGATACGCAGTATTTT
>TRBV5-8|TRBJ1-2|-|-
CASSSWRGLYGYTF
TGTGCCAGCAGCTCCTGGCGGGGGTTATATGGCTACACCTTC
>TRBV28|TRBJ2-7|-|-
CASSRVGSHYEQYF
TGTGCCAGCAGCAGGGTGGGCAGTCACTACGAGCAGTACTTC
>TRBV27|TRBJ2-5|-|-
CASRIGTEREETQYF
TGTGCCAGCAGAATTGGGACTGAGCGGGAAGAGACCCAGTACTTC
>TRBV4-2|TRBJ1-6|-|TRBD1
CASSQGNDDRGRSPLHF
TGTGCCAGCAGCCAAGGTAATGATGACAGGGGACGTTCACCCCTCCACTTT
>TRBV6-1|TRBJ1-3|-|TRBD1
CASSEEQGRNTIYF
TGTGCCAGCAGTGAAGAACAGGGGCGAAACACCATATATTTT
>TRBV6-6|TRBJ1-4|few|-
CASRPGTTNEKLFF
TGTGCCAGCAGACCGGGAACAACTAATGAAAAACTGTTTTTT
>TRBV27|TRBJ1-5|-|-
CASSFGYNQPQHF
TGTGCCAGCAGTTTCGGGTACAATCAGCCCCAGCATTTT
>TRBV28|TRBJ2-1|-|-
CASSYQVLEQFF
TGTGCCAGCAGTTATCAGGTGCTGGAGCAGTTCTTC
>TRBV10-1|TRBJ2-7|-|-
CASSESGSTTYEQYF
TGCGCCAGCAGTGAATCGGGGAGCACGACCTACGAGCAGTACTTC
>TRBV11-3|TRBJ2-1|-|TRBD1
CASSLPGQGANEQFF
TGTGCCAGCAGCTTACCGGGACAGGGTGCCAATGAGCAGTTCTTC
>TRBV9|TRBJ2-7|-|-
CASSPQAGPYEQYF
TGTGCCAGCAGCCCCCAGGCGGGGCCCTACGAGCAGTACTTC
>TRBV6-1|TRBJ1-3|-|-
CASSVQGTSGNTIYF
TGTGCCAGCAGTGTGCAGGGGACCTCTGGAAACACCATATATTTT
>TRBV7-9|TRBJ2-1|once|-
CASSQLAYEQFF
TGTGCCAGCAGCCAACTAGCATACGAGCAGTTCTTC
>TRBV29-1|TRBJ1-3|-|TRBD1
CSVRDRDRNTIYF
TGCAGCGTTCGAGACAGGGATAGGAACACCATATATTTT
>TRBV11-1|TRBJ2-7|-|TRBD2
CASSLTTSGGIYEQYF
TGTGCCAGCAGCCTAACGACTAGCGGGGGTATCTACGAGCAGTACTTC
>TRBV5-1|TRBJ2-7|-|TRBD2
CASSLAFIGLAGPRDEQYF
TGCGCCAGCAGCTTGGCGTTTATCGGACTAGCGGGACCCAGGGACGAGCAGTACTTC
>TRBV29-1|TRBJ1-2|-|-
CSAGQPGDGYTF
TGCAGCGCCGGGCAGCCGGGGGATGGCTACACCTTC
>TRBV18|TRBJ2-1|-|TRBD1
CASSPERRGYRVDEQFF
TGTGCCAGCTCACCCGAACGCAGGGGGTATCGGGTTGATGAGCAGTTCTTC
>TRBV5-1|TRBJ2-6|-|-
CASSHPSGANVLTF
TGCGCCAGCAGCCATCCCTCTGGGGCCAACGTCCTGACTTTC
>TRBV5-1|TRBJ1-1|-|TRBD1
CASSLVGRMTGAEAFF
TGCGCCAGCAGCTTGGTCGGAAGAATGACAGGGGCTGAAGCTTTCTTT
>TRBV5-5|TRBJ2-2|once|TRBD2
CASSFGGSPGELFF
TGTGCCAGCAGCTTCGGGGGGAGCCCCGGGGAGCTGTTTTTT
>TRBV7-9|TRBJ2-5|-|TRBD1
CASSLGGQGEETQYF
TGTGCCAGCAGCTTGGGGGGACAGGGGGAAGAGACCCAGTACTTC
>TRBV29-1|TRBJ1-1|-|-
CSVAKLNTEAFF
TGCAGCGTTGCAAAATTGAACACTGAAGCTTTCTTT
>TRBV12-5|TRBJ2-7|-|TRBD2
CASGLVPSGGGEQYF
TGTGCTAGTGGTTTGGTACCTAGCGGGGGAGGCGAGCAGTACTTC
>TRBV30|TRBJ1-6|once|-
CAWTWGRDSPLHF
TGTGCCTGGACGTGGGGCCGAGATTCACCCCTCCACTTT
>TRBV5-1|TRBJ2-7|-|TRBD2
CASSGETSGGYEQYF
TGCGCCAGCAGCGGGGAGACTAGCGGGGGCTACGAGCAGTACTTC
>TRBV7-9|TRBJ2-7|-|TRBD1
CASSGTVYEQYF
TGTGCCAGCAGCGGGACAGTCTACGAGCAGTACTTC
>TRBV9|TRBJ1-1|-|-
CASSLDLGFSEAFF
TGTGCCAGCAGCCTGGACTTGGGGTTCAGTGAAGCTTTCTTT
>TRBV6-5|TRBJ2-5|-|TRBD1
CASSWTGRETQYF
TGTGCCAGCAGTTGGACAGGGAGAGAGACCCAGTACTTC
>TRBV27|TRBJ1-2|-|-
CASSPRANYGYTF
TGTGCCAGCAGTCCCCGGGCTAACTATGGCTACACCTTC
>TRBV29-1|TRBJ1-1|-|-
CSVGSMYTGGAFF
TGCAGCGTTGGATCAATGTATACGGGAGGAGCTTTCTTT
>TRBV5-4|TRBJ2-7|-|-
CASSLRRSEQYF
TGTGCCAGCAGCTTGCGGCGGAGCGAGCAGTACTTC
>TRBV27|TRBJ2-7|-|TRBD1
CASLNHRGTEQYF
TGTGCCAGCCTGAATCACAGGGGTACCGAGCAGTACTTC
>TRBV7-2|TRBJ1-4|once|-
CASSLGFRGEANEKLFF
TGTGCCAGCAGCTTAGGATTCAGGGGAGAGGCTAATGAAAAACTGTTTTTT
>TRBV15|TRBJ2-1|-|-
CASSPQGGTGNEQFF
TGTGCCAGCAGCCCTCAGGGGGGAACGGGCAATGAGCAGTTCTTC
>TRBV7-6|TRBJ1-1|-|-
CASSNLGTGSTEAFF
TGTGCCAGCAGCAACCTAGGAACAGGGTCCACTGAAGCTTTCTTT